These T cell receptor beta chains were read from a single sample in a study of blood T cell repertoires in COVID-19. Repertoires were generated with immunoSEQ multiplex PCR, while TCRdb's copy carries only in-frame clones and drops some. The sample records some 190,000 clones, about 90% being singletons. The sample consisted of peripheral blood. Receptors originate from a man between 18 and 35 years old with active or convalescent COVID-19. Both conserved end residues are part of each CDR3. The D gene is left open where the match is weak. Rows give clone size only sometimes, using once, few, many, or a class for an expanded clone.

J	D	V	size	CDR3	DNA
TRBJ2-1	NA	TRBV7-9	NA	CASSFQNEQFF	TGTGCCAGCAGCTTTCAGAATGAGCAGTTCTTC
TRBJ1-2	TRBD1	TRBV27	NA	CASSLKGQGSGNYGYTF	TGTGCCAGCAGTTTAAAGGGACAGGGGTCTGGGAACTATGGCTACACCTTC
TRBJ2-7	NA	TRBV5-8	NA	CASSLTVSSYEQYF	TGTGCCAGCAGCTTGACCGTTAGCTCCTACGAGCAGTACTTC
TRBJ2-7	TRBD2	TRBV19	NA	CASSRWEGSYEQYF	TGTGCCAGTAGCCGGTGGGAGGGTAGCTACGAGCAGTACTTC
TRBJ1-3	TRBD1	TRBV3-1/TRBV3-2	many	CASSYRGLSGNTIYF	TGTGCCAGCAGCTACAGGGGACTCTCTGGAAACACCATATATTTT
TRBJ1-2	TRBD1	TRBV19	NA	CASSIDRGLNGYTF	TGTGCCAGTAGTATAGACAGGGGGCTAAATGGCTACACCTTC
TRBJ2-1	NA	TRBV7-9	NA	CASSLSTVGGAFLDEQFF	TGTGCCAGCAGCTTATCTACCGTTGGGGGGGCCTTTTTGGATGAGCAGTTCTTC
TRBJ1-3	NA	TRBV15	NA	CATSRDNWRSGNTIYF	TGTGCCACCAGCAGAGATAACTGGAGGTCTGGAAACACCATATATTTT
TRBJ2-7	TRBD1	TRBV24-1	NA	CATSEHDRGPRYF	TGTGCCACCAGTGAACACGACAGGGGCCCACGGTACTTC
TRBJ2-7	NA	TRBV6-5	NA	CASSYSSATPYEQYF	TGTGCCAGCAGTTACTCTTCAGCGACTCCCTACGAGCAGTACTTC
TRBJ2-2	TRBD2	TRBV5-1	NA	CASSKKIGGTSGTGELFF	TGCGCCAGCAGCAAAAAGATAGGGGGGACTAGCGGTACCGGGGAGCTGTTTTTT
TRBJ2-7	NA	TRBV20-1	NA	CSASGLVGDPSYEQYF	TGCAGTGCTAGTGGACTGGTGGGAGACCCCTCCTACGAGCAGTACTTC
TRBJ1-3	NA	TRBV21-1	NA	CASSKERRREVRSGNTIYF	TGTGCCAGCAGCAAAGAAAGGCGGAGGGAAGTGAGGTCTGGAAACACCATATATTTT
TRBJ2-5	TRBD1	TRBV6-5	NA	CASSFDDRDQETQYF	TGTGCCAGCAGTTTCGACGACAGGGACCAAGAGACCCAGTACTTC
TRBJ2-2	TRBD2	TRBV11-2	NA	CASSLAWGGDTGELFF	TGTGCCAGCAGCTTAGCATGGGGGGGAGACACCGGGGAGCTGTTTTTT
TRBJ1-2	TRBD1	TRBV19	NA	CASRSMDRGLRDYGYTF	TGTGCCAGTAGAAGTATGGACAGGGGGCTCAGGGACTATGGCTACACCTTC
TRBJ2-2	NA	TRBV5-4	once	CASSLAVGNTGELFF	TGTGCCAGCAGCTTGGCGGTCGGTAACACCGGGGAGCTGTTTTTT
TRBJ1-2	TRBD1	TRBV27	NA	CASSFRTGGNYGYTF	TGTGCCAGCAGTTTTAGGACAGGGGGAAACTATGGCTACACCTTC
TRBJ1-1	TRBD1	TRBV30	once	CAWSAGQASSEAFF	TGTGCCTGGAGTGCGGGACAGGCGTCGAGTGAAGCTTTCTTT
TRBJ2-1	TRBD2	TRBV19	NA	CASSIDGTSGLNEQFF	TGTGCCAGTAGTATAGACGGGACTAGCGGGTTGAATGAGCAGTTCTTC
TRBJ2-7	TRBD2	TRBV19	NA	CASSIGTSGSEQYF	TGTGCCAGTAGTATCGGGACTAGCGGGAGTGAGCAGTACTTC
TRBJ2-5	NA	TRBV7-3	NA	CASSLKGGIGETQYF	TGTGCCAGCAGCTTAAAGGGCGGGATAGGAGAGACCCAGTACTTC
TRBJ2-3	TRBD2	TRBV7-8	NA	CASSSGMTSGRKDTQYF	TGTGCCAGCAGCTCTGGCATGACTAGCGGGAGGAAGGATACGCAGTATTTT
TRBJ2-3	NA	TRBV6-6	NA	CASSYVRDTQYF	TGTGCCAGCAGTTACGTGCGAGATACGCAGTATTTT
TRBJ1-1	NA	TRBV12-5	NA	CASAVAGGWTEAFF	TGTGCTAGTGCCGTGGCGGGGGGCTGGACTGAAGCTTTCTTT
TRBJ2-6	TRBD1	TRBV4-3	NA	CASSQDTGAGANVLTF	TGCGCCAGCAGCCAAGATACAGGGGCTGGGGCCAACGTCCTGACTTTC
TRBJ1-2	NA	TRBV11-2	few	CASTLYGGTYGYTF	TGTGCCAGCACCCTATACGGGGGTACCTATGGCTACACCTTC
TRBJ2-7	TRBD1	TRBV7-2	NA	CASSSGQGVLEQYF	TGTGCCAGCAGCTCGGGACAGGGCGTTCTGGAGCAGTACTTC
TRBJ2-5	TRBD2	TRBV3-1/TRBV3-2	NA	CASSQVSGAQETQYF	TGTGCCAGCAGCCAAGTGAGCGGGGCCCAAGAGACCCAGTACTTC
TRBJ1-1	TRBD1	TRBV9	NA	CASRRTGGSSTEAFF	TGTGCCAGCAGGAGGACAGGGGGCAGTAGCACTGAAGCTTTCTTT
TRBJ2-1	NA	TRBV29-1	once	CSVEPRVPTLYNEQFF	TGCAGCGTTGAACCCAGGGTCCCAACCTTATACAATGAGCAGTTCTTC
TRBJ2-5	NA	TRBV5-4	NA	CASSLQSGVDETQYF	TGTGCCAGCAGCTTACAGTCCGGTGTCGATGAGACCCAGTACTTC
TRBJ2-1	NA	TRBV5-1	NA	CASSLGPRGSQRNEQFF	TGCGCCAGCAGCTTGGGTCCTCGCGGCTCCCAGAGGAATGAGCAGTTCTTC
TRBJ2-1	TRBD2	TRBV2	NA	CASSEGARASGSYNEQFF	TGTGCCAGCAGTGAAGGGGCGCGGGCTAGCGGCTCCTACAATGAGCAGTTCTTC
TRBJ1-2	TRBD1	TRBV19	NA	CASNDRAQSYGYTF	TGTGCCAGTAACGACAGGGCGCAGTCCTATGGCTACACCTTC
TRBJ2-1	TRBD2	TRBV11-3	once	CASSSHSGRGVGDNEQFF	TGTGCCAGCAGCTCCCATAGCGGGAGGGGCGTAGGGGACAATGAGCAGTTCTTC
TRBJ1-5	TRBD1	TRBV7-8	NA	CASSFHRDREGQPQHF	TGTGCCAGCAGCTTCCACCGGGACAGGGAAGGTCAGCCCCAGCATTTT
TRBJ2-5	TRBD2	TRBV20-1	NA	CSASNPAGVTQETQYF	TGCAGTGCTAGTAACCCAGCGGGAGTAACACAAGAGACCCAGTACTTC
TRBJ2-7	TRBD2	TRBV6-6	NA	CASSAGTSVYEQYF	TGTGCCAGCAGCGCCGGGACTAGCGTCTACGAGCAGTACTTC
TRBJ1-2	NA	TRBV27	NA	CASSLNRANYGYTF	TGTGCCAGCAGTTTAAATAGAGCTAACTATGGCTACACCTTC
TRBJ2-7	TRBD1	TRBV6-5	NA	CASSWGQGNSYEQYF	TGTGCCAGCAGCTGGGGACAGGGAAACTCCTACGAGCAGTACTTC
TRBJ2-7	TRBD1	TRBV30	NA	CAWDTGQGDYEQYF	TGTGCCTGGGACACGGGACAGGGGGACTACGAGCAGTACTTC
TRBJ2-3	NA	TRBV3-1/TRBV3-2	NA	CASSQQGRADTQYF	TGTGCCAGCAGCCAACAGGGGCGCGCAGATACGCAGTATTTT
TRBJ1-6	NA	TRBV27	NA	CASSLSRDSNSPLHF	TGTGCCAGCAGTCTCAGCAGAGACTCTAATTCACCCCTCCACTTT
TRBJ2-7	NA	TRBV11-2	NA	CASSLERGLTIF	TGTGCCAGCAGCTTAGAGAGGGGACTTACTATCTTC
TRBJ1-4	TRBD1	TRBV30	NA	CAWSALGQGAANEKLFF	TGTGCCTGGAGTGCCCTCGGACAGGGGGCCGCTAATGAAAAACTGTTTTTT
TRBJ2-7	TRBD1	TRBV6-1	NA	CASSEGQGLYEQYF	TGTGCCAGCAGTGAGGGACAGGGTTTATACGAGCAGTACTTC
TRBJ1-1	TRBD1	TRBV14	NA	CASSKGQGKNTEAFF	TGTGCCAGCAGCAAGGGACAGGGGAAGAACACTGAAGCTTTCTTT
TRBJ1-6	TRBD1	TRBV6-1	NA	CASSEHHLGTGNNSPLHF	TGTGCCAGCAGTGAGCATCACCTTGGGACAGGAAATAATTCACCCCTCCACTTT
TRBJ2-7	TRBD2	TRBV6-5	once	CASRNSGLGNYEQYF	TGTGCCAGCAGGAATAGCGGGTTGGGTAACTACGAGCAGTACTTC
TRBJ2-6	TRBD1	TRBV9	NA	CASGQGAPSGANVLTF	TGTGCCAGTGGACAGGGGGCTCCCTCTGGGGCCAACGTCCTGACTTTC
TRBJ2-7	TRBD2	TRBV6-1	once	CASSEADSGIYEQYF	TGTGCCAGCAGTGAAGCAGATAGCGGGATTTACGAGCAGTACTTC